The next 10 T cell receptor beta chains were all read from a single sample in a study of CD8 T cells in Susac syndrome. Random hexamers served to reverse transcribe roughly 0.45 to 1 ug RNA. MiXCR, run by TCRdb on the immunoSEQ multiplex PCR reads, gives a single entry per CDR3 protein. The table lists about 140,000 distinct CDR3 sequences, more than 85% of them singletons, with approximately 0.17% in the top ten. The material sequenced was CD8+ T cells from PBMCs. The receptors here all came from a human donor with Susac syndrome.

V and J are TRBV9 and TRBJ1-1; D perhaps matches TRBD1 (5 bases). V was cut by 0 bases and J by 4 bases, with 10 bases left in between. The CDR3 extends over 14 amino acids. Germline CDR1 is SGDLS and CDR2 is YYNGEE. This CDR3 reads CASSVEGAATEAFF. The CDR3 region has the DNA TGTGCCAGCAGCGTAGAAGGGGCGGCCACTGAAGCTTTCTTT. Drawing the rest from reference TRBV9 and TRBJ1-1, the complete variable domain is DSGVTQTPKHLITATGQRVTLRCSPRSGDLSVYWYQQSLDQGLQFLIQYYNGEERAKGNILERFSAQQFPDLHSELNLSSLELGDSALYFCASSVEGAATEAFFGQGTRLTVV.

The V and J genes are TRBV9 and TRBJ2-7; the D is unclear. CDR1 is SGDLS and CDR2 is YYNGEE in the germline V gene. The V end was cut by 2 bases, the J end by 5 bases, with 8 bases between. The CDR3 contains 12 residues. CDR3: CASSVEPNEQYF. CDR3 nucleotides: TGTGCCAGCAGCGTCGAACCGAACGAGCAGTACTTC.

This sequence joins TRBV13 and TRBJ1-1; D gene uncertain. Germline-derived CDR1 and CDR2 are PRHDT and FYEKMQ (reference sequence). The CDR3 is 13 amino acids. With 1 base removed from V and 5 bases from J, the gap between germline ends came to 8 bases. In DNA form, the CDR3 reads TGTGCCAGCAGCTTAGAGACCGCGACTGAAGCTTTCTTT. Translating gives CASSLETATEAFF.

V gene TRBV18 combines with J gene TRBJ1-2, with 9 positions matching TRBD1. Germline-derived CDR1 and CDR2 are KGHSH and LQKENI. The CDR3 runs to 16 residues. The ends lost 3 bases at V and 6 bases at J; junction bases unmatched: 11. CDR3 residues: CASSPGPGQGWDGYTF. The CDR3 coding sequence is TGTGCCAGCTCACCGGGCCCGGGACAGGGATGGGATGGCTACACCTTC.

The gene calls are TRBV12-3 or TRBV12-4 and TRBJ1-5; D possibly corresponds to TRBD1 (6 bases). The length of the CDR3 is 14 residues. Trimming took 5 bases from V and 3 from J, leaving 11 bases between them. This CDR3 is CASSTGQPNQPQHF. The CDR3 nucleotides read TGTGCCAGCAGTACCGGACAGCCCAATCAGCCCCAGCATTTT.

The V gene is TRBV29-1, the J gene TRBJ2-1; the D is unclear. The CDR3 is made up of 11 amino acids. Germline V gene lookup returns CDR1 SQVTM and CDR2 ANQGSEA. The germline V and J ends were trimmed by 0 bases and 8 bases, with 5 bases remaining between them. This chain's CDR3 is CSVEDIDEQFF. The CDR3 bases are TGCAGCGTTGAAGATATTGATGAGCAGTTCTTC.

This clonotype has more than one count but fewer than ten. The rearrangement joins TRBV30 to TRBJ2-7; D not certain. The ends were cut back, 2 bases at V and 4 bases at J, with 9 bases in the middle. This CDR3 has 12 amino acids. The germline V gene has CDR1 GTSNPN and CDR2 SVGIG (reference sequence). The CDR3 DNA reads as TGTGCCTGGAGTACGACGGCATACGAGCAGTACTTC. It is translated as CAWSTTAYEQYF.

The chain recombines TRBV5-6 with TRBJ1-1, with D possibly TRBD1 on 6 matching bases. The germline V gene has CDR1 SGHDT and CDR2 YYEEEE. The ends were cut back, 4 bases at V and 8 bases at J, with 21 bases in the middle. The CDR3 runs to 15 residues. The CDR3 loop reads CASSPLRGPVMEAFF. CDR3 DNA: TGTGCCAGCAGCCCACTCCGGGGGCCTGTTATGGAAGCTTTCTTT.

The chain joins TRBV29-1 to TRBJ2-1; D call uncertain. V was clipped by 7 bases and J by 7 bases, with 11 bases between them. There are 11 residues in the CDR3. CDR1 SQVTM and CDR2 ANQGSEA come from the germline V gene. For the CDR3, the DNA is TGCAGCGGGGCAGGACCGAATGAGCAGTTCTTC. This gives the protein CSGAGPNEQFF.

The chain carries TRBV4-1 and TRBJ2-3; 8 positions agree with TRBD2. In germline, CDR1 is MGHRA, CDR2 YSYEKL. Germline trimming cut 4 bases from V and 2 bases from J; bases unmatched to any gene: 17. There are 19 residues in the CDR3. CDR3 sequence reads: CASSLSGFSGTSLTDTQYF. The CDR3 region has the DNA TGCGCCAGCAGCCTCTCCGGGTTTAGCGGGACGTCCCTCACAGATACGCAGTATTTT.